Shown below are 9 T cell receptor beta chains from a single sample sequenced in a study of CD8 T cells in Susac syndrome. A quantity of about 0.5 to 1 ug RNA underwent reverse transcription using random hexamers. TCRdb analysed the immunoSEQ multiplex PCR reads with MiXCR anew, one entry per CDR3 protein. Among around 300,000 distinct CDR3 sequences listed, 92% were seen once. Sequences were obtained from CD4+ T cells from PBMCs. These TCRs come from a human donor with multiple sclerosis.

This rearrangement joins TRBV7-9 to TRBJ1-3, with unresolved D. V lost 0 bases and J 1 base, leaving 4 bases between the germline ends. Germline V gene lookup returns CDR1 SEHNR and CDR2 FQNEAQ (reference sequence). There are 14 residues in the CDR3. CDR3 protein: CASSLALSGNTIYF. CDR3 bases: TGTGCCAGCAGCTTAGCGTTGTCTGGAAACACCATATATTTT.

This sequence joins TRBV7-9 and TRBJ2-3, with 7 bases lining up with TRBD2. CDR1 SEHNR and CDR2 FQNEAQ come from the germline V gene (reference sequence). Trimming took 4 bases from V and 1 from J; bases not matched to a gene: 8. The length of the CDR3 is 16 residues. Here the CDR3 reads CASSSGGFSGTDTQYF. The CDR3, as DNA: TGTGCCAGCAGCTCCGGGGGGTTTTCGGGCACAGATACGCAGTATTTT.

The V and J genes are TRBV6-1 and TRBJ1-2; 7 bases match TRBD1. With V trimmed by 4 bases and J by 3 bases, 11 bases remained unmatched. Germline V CDR1 and CDR2: MNHNS, SASEGT. The CDR3 is 16 amino acids. The CDR3 spells CASSAPPGQRDYGYTF. The CDR3 nucleotides are TGTGCCAGCAGTGCACCACCGGGACAGCGGGACTATGGCTACACCTTC.

The chain employs TRBV18 and TRBJ1-5; possibly TRBD1 for D (6 bases). Germline V lookup: CDR1 KGHSH, CDR2 LQKENI. V lost 3 bases and J 6 bases, leaving 12 bases between the germline ends. There are 14 residues in the CDR3. CDR3: CASSPGQSFQPQHF. The DNA for the CDR3 is TGTGCCAGCTCACCCGGACAGAGTTTTCAGCCCCAGCATTTT.

In its sample, this clonotype was seen a few times. The chain uses TRBV11-2 and TRBJ1-5, with a weak D call TRBD1 (5 bases). This CDR3 contains 16 residues. Trimming left V 5 bases short and J 4 bases short, with 18 bases between. Germline CDR1 reads SGHAT; CDR2 reads FQNNGV. The CDR3, as DNA: TGTGCCAGCAGCGCCCGGGGGATCGGTTGGAATCAGCCCCAGCATTTT. Residues: CASSARGIGWNQPQHF.

The chain combines TRBV30 with TRBJ2-2; possible D gene TRBD2, 6 bases. Germline lookup yields CDR1 GTSNPN and CDR2 SVGIG (reference sequence). The CDR3 is made up of 14 amino acids. Trimming stripped 2 bases from V and 7 bases from J, with 14 bases between. The CDR3 region has the DNA TGTGCCTGGAGTCCGGGACTGGAAGTCGGGGAGCTGTTTTTT. This translates into CAWSPGLEVGELFF. Supplemented by reference TRBV30 and TRBJ2-2, the full variable domain reads SQTIHQWPATLVQPVGSPLSLECTVEGTSNPNLYWYRQAAGRGLQLLFYSVGIGQISSEVPQNLSASRPQDRQFILSSKKLLLSDSGFYLCAWSPGLEVGELFFGEGSRLTVL.

Only one count was recorded for this clonotype. This rearrangement joins TRBV7-9 to TRBJ1-3; weak D call: TRBD1 (5 bases). V was clipped by 4 bases and J by 4 bases, with 14 bases between them. This CDR3 spans 15 amino acids. Germline V gives CDR1 SEHNR, CDR2 FQNEAQ (reference sequence). In DNA form, the CDR3 reads TGTGCCAGCAGCTCGTGGGGGGGGGACGGAAACACCATATATTTT. Protein product: CASSSWGGDGNTIYF. Filled out from reference TRBV7-9 and TRBJ1-3, the complete variable domain reads DTGVSQNPRHKITKRGQNVTFRCDPISEHNRLYWYRQTLGQGPEFLTYFQNEAQLEKSRLLSDRFSAERPKGSFSTLEIQRTEQGDSAMYLCASSSWGGDGNTIYFGEGSWLTVV.

The rearrangement uses TRBV12-3 or TRBV12-4 and TRBJ2-3, with TRBD1 identical over 8 bases. This CDR3 contains 13 residues. V dropped 6 bases and J dropped 8; count of bases not matched to a gene: 7. This CDR3 reads CASRTGDGGTQYF. CDR3 coding DNA: TGTGCCAGCAGGACAGGGGATGGTGGTACGCAGTATTTT.

The chain joins TRBV25-1 to TRBJ2-7, with 11 bases fitting TRBD1. J gave up 8 bases and V 6 bases, and 9 bases lay outside the gene matches. CDR1 is MGHDK and CDR2 is SYGVNS in the germline V gene. This CDR3 has 14 residues. CDR3 in amino acids: CASSGDRGGLQQYF. The CDR3 nucleotides are TGTGCCAGCAGCGGGGACAGGGGGGGACTGCAGCAGTACTTC.